These 18 T cell receptor beta chains share one sample of origin, sequenced in a study of T cells after yellow fever vaccination (dated by TCRdb to the late 2010s). What this sample's treatment or condition label stands for: live attenuated yellow fever vaccine strain. The protocol used for the library was 5' RACE. Data came from an Illumina HiSeq 2500. The public reads were quality trimmed at Q25 with fastp and then assembled into clones with MiXCR by TCRdb, keeping productive beta chains. For every CDR3 protein sequence, its rows merge into one entry that carries the most common genes and DNA. For this sample there are tens of thousands of distinct CDR3 sequences; approximately 5.2% appear just once. The ten top clones hold 20% of the sample. The material was PBMCs, either bulk or a sorted T-cell subset (CD4+, CD8+, memory, or dextramer-sorted; not recorded which), obtained about 49 days after the first yellow fever vaccination. Every receptor here comes from a man aged 18 to 29 who received the YFV17D yellow fever vaccine.

This clonotype came up many times. CDR3 amino acids: CASSYGTSNTEAFF. DNA of the CDR3: TGTGCCAGCAGTTATGGGACGTCGAACACTGAAGCTTTCTTT. The chain links TRBV6-5 to TRBJ1-1, with D perhaps TRBD1 (5 bases). Germline V CDR1 and CDR2: MNHEY, SVGAGI. Trimming removed 3 bases at V and 1 base at J, with 9 bases between. This CDR3 has 14 residues.

At least ten counts were recorded for this clonotype. The V gene is TRBV7-2, the J gene TRBJ2-5; D is possibly TRBD2 (6 bases). The CDR3 length is 16 residues. The ends were cut back, 0 bases at V and 2 bases at J, with 13 bases in the middle. The V gene's germline CDR1 is SGHTA and CDR2 FQGNSA. CDR3 nucleotide sequence: TGTGCCAGCAGCTTAGCGAGGTCGGAGGGGCAAGAGACCCAGTACTTC. Translated: CASSLARSEGQETQYF.

This clonotype showed up many times. The rearrangement joins TRBV7-2 to TRBJ1-1, with D unclear. The CDR3 is made up of 13 amino acids. CDR1 and CDR2 from the germline V gene are SGHTA and FQGNSA. V was clipped by 4 bases and J by 5 bases, with 11 bases between them. As DNA, the CDR3 is TGTGCCAGCAGCTCAATTCGAAATACTGAAGCTTTCTTT. Protein sequence: CASSSIRNTEAFF.

This clonotype has ten or more counts. This chain joins TRBV16 and TRBJ1-1; D unclear. Per the germline V gene, CDR1 is KGHSY and CDR2 is FQNENV. V was cut by 2 bases and J by 0 bases, with 4 bases left in between. The CDR3 is 13 residues long. CDR3 amino acids: CASSQTLNTEAFF. In DNA, the CDR3 is TGTGCCAGCAGCCAAACCTTGAACACTGAAGCTTTCTTT.

This clonotype was observed at least ten times. The chain carries TRBV10-2 and TRBJ2-7; 7 positions agree with TRBD2. Trimming removed 2 bases from V and 1 base from J; junction bases left unmatched: 8. The CDR3 length is 16 residues. The V gene's germline CDR1 is WSHSY and CDR2 SAAADI. CDR3 nucleotides: TGCGCCAGCAGTGAGGCCCTAGCGGAACTGTCCTACGAGCAGTACTTC. This codes for CASSEALAELSYEQYF.

This clonotype was observed many times. The chain employs TRBV12-3 or TRBV12-4 and TRBJ1-5; D remains ambiguous. Trimming removed 2 bases from V and 4 bases from J, with 0 bases in between. CDR3 size: 11 residues. CDR3 DNA sequence: TGTGCCAGCAGTTTAAATCAGCCCCAGCATTTT. This translates into CASSLNQPQHF.

This clonotype has at least ten counts. The genes are TRBV27 and TRBJ2-3; unclear D gene. Per germline, CDR1 MNHEY and CDR2 SMNVEV (reference sequence). Trimming shortened V by 6 bases and J by 1 base, and 11 bases separated the two germline ends. The CDR3 loop spans 14 amino acids. The CDR3 loop is CASSPEWGTDTQYF. DNA for the CDR3: TGTGCCAGCAGCCCCGAATGGGGCACAGATACGCAGTATTTT.

This clonotype was seen ten or more times. The V call is TRBV12-3 or TRBV12-4, the J call TRBJ1-6, with 7 positions matching TRBD1. J gave up 3 bases and V 6 bases, and 5 bases lay outside the gene matches. The CDR3 is 15 amino acids. The CDR3 sequence: CASSPGTVYNSPLHF. The DNA for the CDR3 is TGTGCCAGCAGCCCCGGGACAGTCTATAATTCACCCCTCCACTTT.

This clonotype was found many times. The rearrangement joins TRBV7-3 to TRBJ2-1; 9 bases align to TRBD2. Germline CDR1 SGHTA, CDR2 FQGTGA. V lost 5 bases and J lost 4; bases outside the gene matches: 9. The CDR3 loop spans 16 amino acids. CDR3 DNA sequence: TGTGCCAGCAGCGCAGCGGGGGGCCGATTTTACAATGAGCAGTTCTTC. It yields the protein CASSAAGGRFYNEQFF.

This clonotype occurred many times. V usage is TRBV24-1 and J usage is TRBJ2-5; 9 bases line up with TRBD2. V was clipped by 6 bases and J by 4 bases; unmatched bases: 2. CDR3 size: 13 residues. In germline, CDR1 is KGHDR, CDR2 SFDVKD. The CDR3 sequence is CATSPSGVETQYF. The DNA for the CDR3 is TGTGCCACCAGTCCTAGCGGGGTAGAGACCCAGTACTTC.

This clonotype was seen repeatedly, ten times or more. The V and J genes are TRBV7-2 and TRBJ1-5, with a tentative D call TRBD1 (6 bases). Trimming removed 4 bases at V and 0 bases at J, with 10 bases between. The CDR3 is made up of 15 amino acids. Germline values: CDR1 SGHTA, CDR2 FQGNSA. The CDR3 sequence: CASSSQGNSNQPQHF. In DNA, the CDR3 is TGTGCCAGCAGCTCACAGGGTAATAGCAATCAGCCCCAGCATTTT. The variable domain in full, with the rest retrieved from reference TRBV7-2 and TRBJ1-5, is GAGVSQSPSNKVTEKGKDVELRCDPISGHTALYWYRQSLGQGLEFLIYFQGNSAPDKSGLPSDRFSAERTGGSVSTLTIQRTQQEDSAVYLCASSSQGNSNQPQHFGDGTRLSIL.

The chain combines TRBV5-1 with TRBJ2-2; 9 nucleotides line up with TRBD1. The length of the CDR3 is 13 residues. V trimming: 9 bases; J trimming: 5 bases; junction bases outside the gene matches: 5. Looked up from germline, CDR1 is SGHRS and CDR2 is YFSETQ. In DNA, the CDR3 is TGCGCCACCGGGACAGGGAATACCGGGGAGCTGTTTTTT. Amino acid sequence: CATGTGNTGELFF.

This clonotype was picked up many times. The rearrangement links TRBV7-2 to TRBJ2-1; D is possibly TRBD2 (5 bases). The CDR3 runs 12 residues. From germline, CDR1 is SGHTA and CDR2 FQGNSA. The V gene lost 5 bases and the J gene lost 10 bases, with 12 bases spanning the gap. As DNA, the CDR3 is TGTGCCAGCAGCGGGAGAGACCGGGAGCAGTTCTTC. This translates into CASSGRDREQFF.

Regarding this clonotype: With a much larger clone just one base away, this may be a read error. The CDR3 bases are TGTGCCAGCAGCCAAAATAGCGGGCCCCACGAGACCCAGTACTTC. Its protein is CASSQNSGPHETQYF. V usage is TRBV3-1 and J usage is TRBJ2-5; 7 positions agree with TRBD2. J was trimmed by 5 bases and V by 2 bases; bases with no gene match: 8. Germline-derived CDR1 and CDR2 are LGHDT and YNNKEL (reference sequence). The CDR3 totals 15 residues.

In its sample, this clonotype was seen many times. V gene TRBV30 combines with J gene TRBJ1-5; D is perhaps TRBD1 (5 bases). V lost 0 bases, J lost 9 bases, and 15 bases lay in between. Germline CDR1 is GTSNPN and CDR2 is SVGIG (reference sequence). This CDR3 is built from 14 residues. The CDR3 DNA reads TGTGCCTGGAGTGTTGGCAGGTTTGGGGGGCCCCAGCATTTT. This translates into CAWSVGRFGGPQHF.

This clonotype appeared many times. The chain has TRBV11-2 and TRBJ2-1; no reliable D call. The length of the CDR3 is 17 residues. CDR1 and CDR2 from the germline V gene are SGHAT and FQNNGV. V was clipped by 5 bases and J by 9 bases, with 26 bases between them. CDR3 loop: CASSPRLVTLSIGEQFF. Written as DNA, the CDR3 is TGTGCCAGCAGCCCGCGGTTGGTTACATTGTCAATTGGTGAGCAGTTCTTC.

In this sample, this clonotype turned up many times. The chain recombines TRBV7-2 with TRBJ2-3, with D unclear. In germline, CDR1 is SGHTA, CDR2 FQGNSA. V shed 5 bases and J shed 0 bases, with 3 bases lying between them. The length of the CDR3 is 12 residues. In DNA, the CDR3 is TGTGCCAGCAGCATTAGCACAGATACGCAGTATTTT. It codes for CASSISTDTQYF.

This clonotype has at least ten counts. The V and J genes are TRBV27 and TRBJ2-3; TRBD2 aligns across 10 bases. Germline V gene data show CDR1 as MNHEY and CDR2 as SMNVEV (reference sequence). CDR3 length: 19 amino acids. With V trimmed by 7 bases and J by 1 base, 17 bases remained unmatched. The CDR3 is CASTLKGELAGRRTDTQYF. The CDR3 nucleotides read TGTGCCAGCACCCTGAAGGGGGAACTAGCGGGACGTCGCACAGATACGCAGTATTTT.